The following is a T cell receptor (beta chain) sequence with its context. In germline, CDR1 is LGHNA, CDR2 YSLEER. Losses at the gene ends were 6 bases for V and 2 bases for J; bases not matched to a gene: 2. CDR3 length: 13 residues. Method: immunoSEQ multiplex PCR; TCRdb's copy keeps in-frame clones and lacks some. The table lists 250,000 or so clones, over 75% of them singletons. This record comes from a study of blood T cell repertoires in COVID-19. Allocation to cohorts depended on clinical history reported by the participants. The chain employs TRBV4-3 and TRBJ1-1, with 8 nucleotides matching TRBD1. The receptor was isolated from a woman aged 40 to 55 who had been exposed to COVID-19. The sequenced sample was PBMCs or T cells enriched from blood (not recorded which). The CDR3 DNA follows: TGCGCCAGCAGAGGACAGGGAAACACTGAAGCTTTCTTT. Protein product: CASRGQGNTEAFF.